Sequencing of this T cell receptor beta chain was carried out in a study of Ad26.COV2.S vaccination and SARS-CoV-2 variants. For the study at large: In the study, Ad26.COV2.S was injected intramuscularly once, or twice 56 days apart.

Treatment specified: some 20 received Ad26.COV2.S at low or high dose, single or two shots; 5 received placebo; per-sample allocation not given. Day 63 after the first injection of vaccine or placebo was the sampling time. Donation was by an adult aged 18-55 years who was in Boston. Its platform was an Ad26 vector, and its expressed antigen was Wuhan-strain SARS-CoV-2 spike. Clones were read by immunoSEQ multiplex PCR, and TCRdb kept only the in-frame ones, dropping some. The repertoire includes about 350,000 clones, 88% of them detected once, and around 6.4% sits in the top ten. The material sequenced was peripheral blood, taken in a trial of Ad26.COV2.S vaccine versus placebo. The receptor comes from a person between 18 and 59 years old who received the Ad26.COV2.S COVID-19 vaccine or a placebo.

As DNA, the CDR3 is TGTGCCAGCAGCGTCGGGCCGACAGGGGTGGGCACTGAAGCTTTCTTT. It encodes CASSVGPTGVGTEAFF. The chain uses TRBV9 and TRBJ1-1, with 8 bases that match TRBD1. The CDR3 sequence is 16 residues long. Germline V CDR1 and CDR2: SGDLS, YYNGEE. V lost 2 bases to trimming and J lost 4 bases; unmatched junction nucleotides: 10. The full variable domain, rest sourced from reference TRBV9 and TRBJ1-1, is DSGVTQTPKHLITATGQRVTLRCSPRSGDLSVYWYQQSLDQGLQFLIQYYNGEERAKGNILERFSAQQFPDLHSELNLSSLELGDSALYFCASSVGPTGVGTEAFFGQGTRLTVV.